The 24 T cell receptor beta chains given below trace back to one sample, sequenced in a study of blood T cells in healthy people across ages. A second PCR of roughly 7 to 11 cycles used a sample-barcoded 5' primer and a J-beta primer mix. MiXCR was run by TCRdb on the 5' RACE reads, yielding one entry per CDR3 protein. The sample holds 650,000 to 800,000 distinct CDR3 sequences, roughly 44% seen once. The sample consisted of blood. Receptors originate from a man aged 55 to 70 in good health.

The chain employs TRBV7-2 and TRBJ2-1; tentatively, D is TRBD2 (5 bases). The assigned J gene may be wrong: the sequence end matches TRBJ2-7 better. This CDR3 comprises 15 residues. The germline CDR1 and CDR2 sequences are SGHTA and FQGNSA. The CDR3 DNA follows: TGTGCCAGCAGCTTAGGATCGGGAACGTACAATGAGCAGTACTTC. The encoded protein is CASSLGSGTYNEQYF.

CDR3: CSAKQGAGEQYF. In nucleotides, the CDR3 is TGCAGTGCTAAACAAGGGGCGGGGGAGCAGTACTTC. The chain uses TRBV20-1 and TRBJ2-7, with a possible D match to TRBD2 (6 bases). The CDR3 is 12 amino acids. Deletions cut 4 bases from V and 7 bases from J, with 14 bases between. Germline assignment: CDR1 DFQATT and CDR2 SNEGSKA (reference sequence).

This clonotype turned up a few times. This chain connects TRBV20-1 to TRBJ1-1, with D uncertain. The V gene lost 6 bases and the J gene lost 4 bases, with 18 bases spanning the gap. The CDR3 runs to 14 residues. Germline V gene sequence: CDR1 DFQATT, CDR2 SNEGSKA (reference sequence). The CDR3 reads CSATPSYIGTEAFF. CDR3 nucleotides: TGCAGTGCCACTCCCAGTTATATCGGCACTGAAGCTTTCTTT.

Only a few counts were recorded for this clonotype. The chain links TRBV5-5 to TRBJ2-7; unclear D gene. Germline V CDR1 and CDR2: SGHKS, YYEKEE (reference sequence). This CDR3 contains 13 residues. V gave up 2 bases and J gave up 3 bases, with 9 bases separating them. Here the CDR3 DNA reads TGTGCCAGCAGCTTCATCGCCGGCTACGAGCAGTACTTC. It codes for CASSFIAGYEQYF.

J is TRBJ2-5 and V is TRBV24-1; 9 bases are a match to TRBD1. The CDR3 extends over 15 amino acids. CDR1 is KGHDR, CDR2 SFDVKD, per germline. V was pared by 5 bases and J by 5 bases, with 8 bases of the junction left unmatched. This chain's CDR3 is CATSATDRGGETQYF. In DNA, the CDR3 is TGTGCCACCAGTGCCACGGACAGGGGCGGCGAGACCCAGTACTTC.

The chain is built from TRBV5-1 and TRBJ1-4, with a possible D match to TRBD1 (6 bases). This CDR3 spans 13 amino acids. Trimming pared 4 bases from V and 5 bases from J, leaving 9 bases between. Germline CDR1 and CDR2: SGHRS and YFSETQ. This chain's CDR3 is CASSRGANEKLFF. The CDR3 nucleotides are TGCGCCAGCAGCAGGGGGGCAAATGAAAAACTGTTTTTT.

V is TRBV28 and J is TRBJ1-2, with 7 bases fitting TRBD1. Unmatched junction bases numbered 12, after V lost 5 bases and J lost 6 bases. The germline gives CDR1 MDHEN, CDR2 SYDVKM. The CDR3 covers 15 residues. This CDR3 reads CASSVGQAQGDGYTF. Written as DNA, the CDR3 is TGTGCCAGCAGTGTAGGACAGGCGCAGGGGGATGGCTACACCTTC.

There are a few counts of this clonotype. The rearrangement links TRBV7-3 to TRBJ2-4, with D uncertain. Gene TRBJ2-5 matches the end of the DNA better, so the J call may be wrong. The CDR3 contains 14 residues. Germline V gene lookup returns CDR1 SGHTA and CDR2 FQGTGA. This CDR3 reads CASSRSGDQETQYF. The CDR3, as DNA: TGTGCCAGCAGCCGCTCTGGGGATCAAGAGACCCAGTACTTC.

This chain links TRBV10-3 with TRBJ1-2; 7 bases are shared with TRBD1. The germline CDR1 and CDR2 sequences are ENHRY and SYGVKD. This CDR3 comprises 13 residues. Trimming removed 6 bases from V and 2 bases from J; junction bases left unmatched: 3. CDR3 sequence (DNA): TGTGCCATCAGGTCGGACAGGAACTATGGCTACACCTTC. Protein product: CAIRSDRNYGYTF.

This clonotype occurred a few times. The J gene is TRBJ2-3, the V gene TRBV3-1; D is perhaps TRBD1 (6 bases). CDR3 length equals 14 residues. V lost 2 bases to trimming and J lost 4 bases, with 10 bases between them. CDR1 and CDR2 (germline): LGHDT, YNNKEL (reference sequence). As DNA, the CDR3 is TGTGCCAGCAGCCAAACCACAGGGTCAGATACGCAGTATTTT. Amino acids: CASSQTTGSDTQYF.

The V gene is TRBV9, the J gene TRBJ2-1; D may be TRBD2 (6 bases). The CDR3 is 17 amino acids. Germline values: CDR1 SGDLS, CDR2 YYNGEE. The V end was cut by 3 bases, the J end by 0 bases, with 16 bases between. CDR3 region: CASSARDWRSSYNEQFF. CDR3 sequence (DNA): TGTGCCAGCAGCGCCCGGGACTGGCGAAGCTCCTACAATGAGCAGTTCTTC.

The CDR3 is CASSHSGGRADTQYF. As DNA, the CDR3 is TGTGCCAGCAGCCACAGCGGCGGGAGGGCAGATACGCAGTATTTT. J is TRBJ2-3 and V is TRBV7-9, with 9 nucleotides matching TRBD2. V was pared by 5 bases and J by 4 bases, with 7 bases of the junction left unmatched. Per the germline V gene, CDR1 is SEHNR and CDR2 is FQNEAQ (reference sequence). This CDR3 is 15 amino acids long.

This chain joins TRBV15 and TRBJ2-3; D remains ambiguous. Germline V CDR1 and CDR2: LNHNV, YYDKDF (reference sequence). The CDR3 totals 14 residues. Trimming left V 3 bases short and J 2 bases short, with 9 bases between. This CDR3 reads CATSRVRITDTQYF. CDR3 DNA sequence: TGTGCCACCAGCAGGGTCAGGATCACAGATACGCAGTATTTT.

The chain joins TRBV6-1 to TRBJ2-5; no clear D gene. This CDR3 has 17 amino acids. Per the germline V gene, CDR1 is MNHNS and CDR2 is SASEGT. V lost 7 bases, J lost 5 bases, and 26 bases lay in between. The CDR3 DNA follows: TGTGCCAGCAAAACCCATTCGACGGCCCAACTGTGGGAGACCCAGTACTTC. Translating gives CASKTHSTAQLWETQYF.

Of note for this clonotype: This may come from a read error, since a much larger clone is one base off. The J gene is TRBJ2-1, the V gene TRBV29-1; no definite D call. Trimming took off 8 bases at V and 13 bases at J, with 18 bases between the two ends. Germline assignment: CDR1 SQVTM and CDR2 ANQGSEA. CDR3 length: 11 amino acids. This CDR3 is CSIGRAETQFF. In DNA, the CDR3 is TGCAGCATTGGACGGGCAGAGACCCAGTTCTTC.

The chain recombines TRBV20-1 with TRBJ2-5; TRBD2 is a possible D gene (5 bases). The CDR3 length is 12 residues. Trimming removed 2 bases from V and 11 bases from J, with 15 bases in between. The germline CDR1 and CDR2 sequences are DFQATT and SNEGSKA (reference sequence). In DNA, the CDR3 is TGCAGTGCTAGATCGGACTTTTCGGAGCAGTACTTC. Amino acid sequence: CSARSDFSEQYF.

This clonotype was counted between two and nine times. The chain combines TRBV5-6 with TRBJ2-3; D is ambiguous. This CDR3 has 14 residues. Trimming took off 3 bases at V and 6 bases at J, with 14 bases between the two ends. CDR1 is SGHDT, CDR2 YYEEEE, per germline. This CDR3 is CASSSASGEDTQYF. The CDR3 region has the DNA TGTGCCAGCAGCTCCGCATCTGGTGAGGATACGCAGTATTTT.

J is TRBJ1-4 and V is TRBV7-9; no firm D call. CDR1 and CDR2 (germline): SEHNR, FQNEAQ (reference sequence). V was shortened by 7 bases and J by 0 bases, with 9 bases between the two germline ends. This CDR3 contains 14 residues. CDR3 coding DNA: TGTGCCAGCACCAACACCGCAACTAATGAAAAACTGTTTTTT. Encoded protein: CASTNTATNEKLFF.

Of note for this clonotype: At one boundary the junction diverges from the germline segment, which might be a read error. This chain joins TRBV5-1 and TRBJ2-1, with 9 bases that match TRBD2. Germline lookup yields CDR1 SGHRS and CDR2 YFSETQ. The CDR3 covers 16 residues. The CDR3 region is CASSLSGGYSCNEQFF. CDR3 sequence (DNA): TGCGCCAGCAGCCTTAGCGGGGGCTATTCCTGCAATGAGCAGTTCTTC.

In its sample, this clonotype was seen many times. The CDR3 sequence: CSVGGGETQYF. CDR3 coding DNA: TGCAGCGTGGGCGGGGGAGAGACCCAGTACTTC. The chain uses TRBV29-1 and TRBJ2-5; 7 nucleotides line up with TRBD2. This CDR3 comprises 11 residues. Trimming removed 6 bases from V and 4 bases from J; junction bases left unmatched: 2. Germline V lookup: CDR1 SQVTM, CDR2 ANQGSEA.

The chain couples TRBV6-5 to TRBJ2-1; 8 positions agree with TRBD2. The J call may be wrong; the DNA end is better matched by TRBJ2-7. Germline V lookup: CDR1 MNHEY, CDR2 SVGAGI. The CDR3 has 16 amino acids. The CDR3 DNA follows: TGTGCCAGCAGTTACTCCGCGGGGGGCACTGGCAATGAGCAGTACTTC. Protein sequence: CASSYSAGGTGNEQYF.

Points on this clonotype: At one boundary the junction diverges from the germline segment, which might be a read error. The CDR3 nucleotides read TGCGCCAGCTGCCAAGATCTCGCGACGGCCAACTATGGCTACACCTTC. Protein: CASCQDLATANYGYTF. The rearrangement links TRBV4-3 to TRBJ1-2, with no clear D. Germline CDR1 and CDR2: LGHNA and YSLEER. The CDR3 contains 16 residues.

The V and J genes are TRBV6-2 or TRBV6-3 and TRBJ2-2; TRBD1 is a possible D gene (7 bases). The CDR3 totals 16 residues. Per the germline V gene, CDR1 is MNHEY and CDR2 is SVGEGT. Between the trimmed V and J ends, which lost 10 bases and 5 bases, there was a span of 23 bases. CDR3 protein: CATNHWRDSITGELFF. CDR3 sequence (DNA): TGTGCCACCAACCATTGGAGGGACAGCATAACCGGGGAGCTGTTTTTT.

The V call is TRBV2, the J call TRBJ2-1, with 10 bases that match TRBD2. Per germline, CDR1 SNHLY and CDR2 FYNNEI. The CDR3 sequence is 14 residues long. V shed 8 bases and J 2 bases; nucleotides not matched to a gene: 3. This CDR3 reads CASASGGPYNEQFF. CDR3 sequence (DNA): TGTGCCAGCGCTAGCGGGGGTCCCTACAATGAGCAGTTCTTC.